Listed here are 24 T cell receptor beta chains from one sample, sequenced in a study of control samples from healthy donors and cancer patients. TCRdb keeps only in-frame clones here, not all; method: immunoSEQ multiplex PCR. Here the sample spans roughly 150,000 clones, around 90% being singletons. The sequencing input was blood. The receptor source for this set is a man younger than 35 in good health.

The gene calls are TRBV24-1 and TRBJ2-7; 8 bases align to TRBD1. Losses at the gene ends were 1 base for V and 5 bases for J; bases not matched to a gene: 6. Germline loops: CDR1 KGHDR, CDR2 SFDVKD. The CDR3 sequence is 15 residues long. For the CDR3, the DNA is TGTGCCACCAGTGATTTTACGTCAGGGGGCCACGAGCAGTACTTC. This sequence encodes CATSDFTSGGHEQYF.

This chain links TRBV28 with TRBJ1-1, with 8 positions matching TRBD1. J lost 9 bases, V lost 7 bases, and 4 bases had no gene match. The CDR3 sequence is 11 residues long. CDR1 MDHEN and CDR2 SYDVKM come from the germline V gene. CDR3 bases: TGTGCCAGCACCCAGGGGGCTAAAGCTTTCTTT. Translating it yields CASTQGAKAFF.

The chain has TRBV13 and TRBJ1-1, with 7 bases fitting TRBD1. The V segment lost 3 bases and the J segment 3 bases; nucleotides outside the gene matches: 4. Germline CDR1 is PRHDT and CDR2 is FYEKMQ (reference sequence). There are 14 residues in the CDR3. Here the CDR3 DNA reads TGTGCCAGCAGCTTTGGGACAGTCGACACTGAAGCTTTCTTT. Translation gives CASSFGTVDTEAFF.

This chain connects TRBV6-2 or TRBV6-3 to TRBJ2-7, with 8 bases identical to TRBD1. This CDR3 contains 14 residues. Germline values: CDR1 MNHEY, CDR2 SVGEGT. Germline trimming cut 3 bases from V and 5 bases from J; bases unmatched to any gene: 6. CDR3 protein: CASSYAGQEHEQYF. DNA of the CDR3: TGTGCCAGCAGTTATGCGGGACAGGAGCACGAGCAGTACTTC.

The J gene is TRBJ2-3, the V gene TRBV5-4, with 12 bases aligning to TRBD2. Germline loops: CDR1 SGHNT, CDR2 YYREEE (reference sequence). V trimming: 0 bases; J trimming: 2 bases; junction bases outside the gene matches: 7. The CDR3 covers 18 residues. CDR3 residues: CASSLGLAGALTTDTQYF. For the CDR3, the DNA is TGTGCCAGCAGCTTGGGACTAGCGGGGGCCCTCACCACAGATACGCAGTATTTT.

V and J are TRBV29-1 and TRBJ2-7, with D unclear. CDR1 and CDR2 (germline): SQVTM, ANQGSEA. The CDR3 is 12 amino acids. Trimming shortened V by 4 bases and J by 0 bases, and 7 bases separated the two germline ends. Written as DNA, the CDR3 is TGCAGCGTTGGTTGGGGCTCCTACGAGCAGTACTTC. It codes for CSVGWGSYEQYF.

The rearrangement uses TRBV27 and TRBJ2-7; 7 bases match TRBD1. The CDR3 has 14 residues. Germline CDR1 MNHEY, CDR2 SMNVEV (reference sequence). The V segment lost 2 bases and the J segment 4 bases; nucleotides outside the gene matches: 5. DNA for the CDR3: TGTGCCAGCAGTTTACTTGACAGGGCTTACGAGCAGTACTTC. Translated, it gives CASSLLDRAYEQYF.

The V gene is TRBV6-2 or TRBV6-3, the J gene TRBJ2-1; 13 bases are shared with TRBD2. With V trimmed by 6 bases and J by 9 bases, 5 bases remained unmatched. CDR1 is MNHEY, CDR2 SVGEGT, per germline. The CDR3 has 14 amino acids. The CDR3 region has the DNA TGTGCCAGCAGCCAAGGGACTAGCGGGGTTGAGCAGTTCTTC. Its protein is CASSQGTSGVEQFF.

The chain is built from TRBV7-2 and TRBJ1-2; D is unclear. The germline V and J ends were trimmed by 1 base and 7 bases, with 13 bases remaining between them. Germline lookup yields CDR1 SGHTA and CDR2 FQGNSA. The CDR3 is made up of 14 amino acids. CDR3 loop: CASSLDAAGSGYTF. In DNA, the CDR3 is TGTGCCAGCAGCTTAGACGCGGCTGGGAGTGGCTACACCTTC.

The DNA for the CDR3 is TGTGCCAGCAGTTTCGTGGGGTCCGCCGAGCAGTACTTC. Translation gives CASSFVGSAEQYF. The chain uses TRBV27 and TRBJ2-7; D uncertain. The ends were cut back, 3 bases at V and 6 bases at J, with 12 bases in the middle. The length of the CDR3 is 13 residues. From germline, CDR1 is MNHEY and CDR2 SMNVEV (reference sequence).

DNA of the CDR3: TGTGCCAGCAGCCAAGTCCGGGTACAGGGAAGGCACGAGCAGTACTTC. It specifies CASSQVRVQGRHEQYF. V and J are TRBV3-1 (or the pseudogene TRBV3-2) and TRBJ2-7; D perhaps matches TRBD1 (6 bases). Between the trimmed V and J ends, which lost 1 base and 5 bases, there was a span of 18 bases. The CDR3 loop spans 16 amino acids. Germline CDR1 and CDR2: LGHDT and YNNKEL (reference sequence).

J is TRBJ2-3 and V is TRBV28; weak D call: TRBD1 (5 bases). Trimming shortened V by 7 bases and J by 1 base, and 15 bases separated the two germline ends. Germline lookup yields CDR1 MDHEN and CDR2 SYDVKM. This CDR3 comprises 15 residues. CDR3 residues: CASTRAIAGTDTQYF. The CDR3 DNA reads TGTGCCAGCACCAGGGCGATAGCTGGCACAGATACGCAGTATTTT.

In its sample, this clone was seen once. This rearrangement joins TRBV28 to TRBJ1-3; TRBD1 matches at 7 bases. This CDR3 region has 16 residues. CDR1 is MDHEN, CDR2 SYDVKM, per germline. The V segment lost 4 bases and the J segment 0 bases; nucleotides outside the gene matches: 6. In DNA form, the CDR3 reads TGTGCCAGCAGTTCGCGACAGGGTGTCTCTGGAAACACCATATATTTT. It encodes CASSSRQGVSGNTIYF.

This clone came up once. This rearrangement joins TRBV25-1 to TRBJ1-1; D uncertain. V lost 5 bases and J 2 bases, leaving 12 bases between the germline ends. The CDR3 loop spans 14 amino acids. Germline V gives CDR1 MGHDK, CDR2 SYGVNS. The CDR3 reads CASSSRFDNTEAFF. Here the CDR3 DNA reads TGTGCCAGCAGTTCAAGGTTCGACAACACTGAAGCTTTCTTT.

This rearrangement joins TRBV11-2 to TRBJ2-3; possible D gene TRBD2, 7 bases. The V end lost 2 bases, the J end lost 0 bases, and 12 bases lay between the germline ends. The CDR3 length is 16 residues. Germline loops: CDR1 SGHAT, CDR2 FQNNGV. CDR3 nucleotide sequence: TGTGCCAGCAGCTTACGGGCGGGGGCCAGCACAGATACGCAGTATTTT. This translates into CASSLRAGASTDTQYF.

The chain joins TRBV7-2 to TRBJ1-2; possibly TRBD1 for D (5 bases). This CDR3 contains 12 residues. V lost 1 base and J 5 bases, leaving 5 bases between the germline ends. Germline CDR1 and CDR2: SGHTA and FQGNSA. In DNA, the CDR3 is TGTGCCAGCAGCTTAGGGGGGTATGGCTACACCTTC. This codes for CASSLGGYGYTF.

This clone was counted a single time. This chain links TRBV7-9 with TRBJ1-2; a possible D gene is TRBD1 (5 bases). V shed 11 bases and J shed 8 bases, with 18 bases lying between them. The length of the CDR3 is 12 residues. The germline CDR1 and CDR2 sequences are SEHNR and FQNEAQ (reference sequence). The DNA of the CDR3 is TGTGCCGGGGAAAAGCGGGGCGTGGGCTACACCTTC. Translated: CAGEKRGVGYTF.

This clone came up once. Other DNA sequences in this sample translate to the same CDR3. This chain joins TRBV11-2 and TRBJ1-2; no clear D gene. The CDR3 is 13 residues long. Germline CDR1 SGHAT, CDR2 FQNNGV. The V end lost 0 bases, the J end lost 2 bases, and 4 bases lay between the germline ends. In DNA form, the CDR3 reads TGTGCCAGCAGCTTAGACCGGAACTATGGCTACACCTTC. It encodes CASSLDRNYGYTF.

The rearrangement uses TRBV29-1 and TRBJ1-2; 10 bases map to TRBD1. Germline loops: CDR1 SQVTM, CDR2 ANQGSEA. Trimming removed 1 base from V and 4 bases from J; junction bases left unmatched: 6. The CDR3 totals 15 residues. CDR3 residues: CSVEGGDRGRYGYTF. The CDR3, as DNA: TGCAGCGTTGAAGGCGGGGACAGGGGTCGCTATGGCTACACCTTC.

The chain joins TRBV10-3 to TRBJ1-4; the D is unclear. The CDR3 consists of 12 residues. Per germline, CDR1 ENHRY and CDR2 SYGVKD. Trimming removed 10 bases from V and 7 bases from J, with 13 bases in between. The CDR3 region is CATSTEGEKLFF. CDR3 sequence (DNA): TGTGCCACCTCTACAGAGGGTGAAAAACTGTTTTTT.

V is TRBV6-5 and J is TRBJ2-1, with 9 bases lining up with TRBD1. CDR3 size: 15 residues. The V and J ends lost 5 bases and 1 base, in that order; junction bases with no gene match: 3. CDR1 and CDR2 from the germline V gene are MNHEY and SVGAGI. The CDR3 region has the DNA TGTGCCAGCAGTCAGGACAGGGGTTCCTACAATGAGCAGTTCTTC. Translated: CASSQDRGSYNEQFF.

The chain employs TRBV2 and TRBJ2-4; D possibly matches TRBD1 or TRBD2 (5 bases each). This CDR3 comprises 13 residues. V lost 5 bases and J lost 7, with 12 bases in between. Germline values: CDR1 SNHLY, CDR2 FYNNEI. The CDR3, as DNA: TGTGCCAGCAGTTATAGCCGGGACAACATTCAGTACTTC. It is translated as CASSYSRDNIQYF.

In its sample, this clone was seen once. The chain links TRBV12-3 or TRBV12-4 to TRBJ2-3; D is ambiguous. The CDR3 sequence is 13 residues long. V lost 3 bases and J 4 bases, leaving 8 bases between the germline ends. The CDR3 region is CASSFVAPDTQYF. Written as DNA, the CDR3 is TGTGCCAGCAGTTTCGTCGCCCCAGATACGCAGTATTTT.

J is TRBJ1-1 and V is TRBV12-3 or TRBV12-4, with D possibly TRBD1 on 5 matching bases. This CDR3 comprises 13 residues. The V end lost 3 bases, the J end lost 3 bases, and 8 bases lay between the germline ends. This CDR3 reads CASSLGEHTEAFF. The CDR3 DNA sequence: TGTGCCAGCAGTTTGGGGGAGCACACTGAAGCTTTCTTT.